The source of this TCR beta chain is a study of blood T cell repertoires in COVID-19. Across the whole study: Specimens from acute and convalescent COVID-19 originated in the United States, Italy and Spain. Sample material is recorded as cDNA or gDNA derived from T cells, B-cell-depleted T cells, or PBMCs.

Libraries were prepared by immunoSEQ multiplex PCR; TCRdb keeps only in-frame clonotypes and omits some of them. Of 110,000 to 150,000 clones listed, approximately 80% are singletons. CDR3 length: 16 residues. The germline gives CDR1 LGHNA, CDR2 YSLEER. V lost 3 bases to trimming and J lost 1 base; unmatched junction nucleotides: 1. The sequence derives from a woman between 50 and 59 years old with acute or convalescent COVID-19. The rearrangement joins TRBV4-3 to TRBJ2-2; 11 bases line up with TRBD2. Sequencing was done on a sample of peripheral blood. This CDR3 is CASSHGTSGNTGELFF. The DNA for the CDR3 is TGCGCCAGCAGCCATGGGACTAGCGGGAACACCGGGGAGCTGTTTTTT.